Each of the 18 T cell receptor beta chains below was sequenced from the same sample in a study of CD8 T cells in ankylosing spondylitis. In TCRdb, the 5' RACE reads were re-called with MiXCR into one record per CDR3 protein. The top ten hold 6% to 8.5% of the sample, which has under 300,000 distinct CDR3 sequences, about 11% seen once. Sequencing input: blood, either unsorted or a sorted T cell fraction (not recorded which). The receptor source for this set is a male donor with ankylosing spondylitis or in good health (not recorded which).

V gene TRBV20-1 combines with J gene TRBJ2-1; no definite D call. The germline V gene has CDR1 DFQATT and CDR2 SNEGSKA (reference sequence). V lost 7 bases, J lost 4 bases, and 8 bases lay in between. This CDR3 spans 11 amino acids. CDR3 coding DNA: TGCAGTGGTGGCCGATACAATGAGCAGTTCTTC. Protein product: CSGGRYNEQFF.

This clonotype was observed at least ten times. The chain couples TRBV5-1 to TRBJ2-3; 8 nucleotides match TRBD2. V dropped 0 bases and J dropped 2; count of bases not matched to a gene: 14. The CDR3 has 19 residues. Germline values: CDR1 SGHRS, CDR2 YFSETQ. In DNA, the CDR3 is TGCGCCAGCAGCTTGGTGGCTTCCGTCCTGCGGGGGGACACAGATACGCAGTATTTT. Its protein is CASSLVASVLRGDTDTQYF.

This clonotype came up many times. The chain carries TRBV2 and TRBJ2-7; D unclear. The CDR3 extends over 12 amino acids. Germline V gene lookup returns CDR1 SNHLY and CDR2 FYNNEI. Trimming left V 6 bases short and J 5 bases short, with 11 bases between. CDR3 in DNA: TGTGCCAGCAGGGACGGAATCCACGAGCAGTACTTC. This sequence encodes CASRDGIHEQYF.

This clonotype was counted ten times or more. This chain links TRBV6-2 or TRBV6-3 with TRBJ2-1; TRBD2 agrees at 11 bases. CDR3 length equals 15 residues. The V gene end was trimmed by 5 bases and the J gene end by 8 bases; junction bases not matched to a gene: 8. Per the germline V gene, CDR1 is MNHEY and CDR2 is SVGEGT. The CDR3: CASSLRLAGLYEQFF. Written as DNA, the CDR3 is TGTGCCAGCAGTCTTAGACTAGCGGGACTCTATGAGCAGTTCTTC.

The table lists this clonotype with many counts. V and J are TRBV27 and TRBJ2-7, with 13 nucleotides matching TRBD2. V was pared by 5 bases and J by 12 bases, with 10 bases of the junction left unmatched. CDR1 is MNHEY and CDR2 is SMNVEV in the germline V gene (reference sequence). CDR3 length equals 14 residues. The CDR3 sequence: CASSTPTSGRAVYF. In DNA form, the CDR3 reads TGTGCCAGCAGTACCCCAACTAGCGGGAGGGCTGTGTACTTC.

Only a few counts were recorded for this clonotype. In nucleotides, the CDR3 is TGTGCCTCGCGGGAGGGGGCAATCTACGAGCAGTACTTC. This codes for CASREGAIYEQYF. The J gene is TRBJ2-7, the V gene TRBV6-1, with TRBD2 matching 9 bases. The CDR3 is 13 amino acids. The V gene end was trimmed by 11 bases and the J gene end by 3 bases; junction bases not matched to a gene: 8. Per germline, CDR1 MNHNS and CDR2 SASEGT.

Comments on this clonotype: This clone may be a read error of a much larger clone one base away. This chain links TRBV3-1 with TRBJ2-7; D is uncertain. The CDR3 sequence is 13 residues long. From germline, CDR1 is LGHDT and CDR2 YNNKEL (reference sequence). The CDR3, as DNA: TGTGCCCGCAGCCAAGAAGCGATCGACCAGCAGTACTTC. It translates to CARSQEAIDQQYF.

The rearrangement links TRBV15 to TRBJ1-4; 7 bases match TRBD1. Germline V gene data show CDR1 as LNHNV and CDR2 as YYDKDF (reference sequence). V was clipped by 5 bases and J by 7 bases; unmatched bases: 4. CDR3 length: 13 residues. This chain's CDR3 is CATSGNRGEKLFF. The CDR3 coding sequence is TGTGCCACCAGCGGGAACAGGGGTGAAAAACTGTTTTTT.

The table lists this clonotype with many counts. This chain uses TRBV7-3 with TRBJ1-5; 9 bases match TRBD1. The CDR3 consists of 13 residues. V lost 5 bases, J lost 6 bases, and 2 bases stayed unmatched. Germline-derived CDR1 and CDR2 are SGHTA and FQGTGA. The CDR3 nucleotides read TGTGCCAGCAGCGAGGACAGGGGTCAGCCCCAGCATTTT. Translating it yields CASSEDRGQPQHF.

In its sample, this clonotype was seen many times. The genes are TRBV5-1 and TRBJ2-3; 7 bases fit TRBD1. Trimming at V came to 5 bases and at J to 4 bases, leaving 1 base not matched to a gene. The germline gives CDR1 SGHRS, CDR2 YFSETQ. The CDR3 spans 12 residues. Here the CDR3 reads CASRGQSDTQYF. DNA of the CDR3: TGCGCCAGCAGGGGACAGTCAGATACGCAGTATTTT.

This clonotype turned up a few times. The V gene is TRBV7-9, the J gene TRBJ2-3, with D tentatively TRBD2 (5 bases). The CDR3 has 15 residues. Germline CDR1 reads SEHNR; CDR2 reads FQNEAQ (reference sequence). Trimming pared 1 base from V and 5 bases from J, leaving 13 bases between. The CDR3 nucleotides are TGTGCCAGCAGCTTAGAGGGAGCTTTGGGAGATACGCAGTATTTT. Protein product: CASSLEGALGDTQYF.

The V gene is TRBV27, the J gene TRBJ2-3, with 10 nucleotides matching TRBD2. Germline assignment: CDR1 MNHEY and CDR2 SMNVEV (reference sequence). There are 21 residues in the CDR3. The trim removed 2 bases at V and 0 bases at J, leaving 17 bases unmatched. The CDR3 sequence is CASSLKARRLAGVGSTDTQYF. The CDR3 DNA reads TGTGCCAGCAGTTTAAAGGCCCGACGGCTAGCGGGAGTGGGAAGCACAGATACGCAGTATTTT.

The rearrangement links TRBV5-1 to TRBJ2-3, with 9 positions matching TRBD1. Germline CDR1 and CDR2: SGHRS and YFSETQ. This CDR3 has 16 amino acids. After removal of 0 bases from V and 6 bases from J, the junction contained 8 bases not matched to a gene. CDR3 loop: CASSLAGTGYSDTQYF. Written as DNA, the CDR3 is TGCGCCAGCAGCTTGGCGGGGACAGGGTATTCGGATACGCAGTATTTT.

Comment on this clonotype: This may arise from a read error, as a much more abundant clone is one base away. This chain joins TRBV12-3 or TRBV12-4 and TRBJ1-2, with 7 bases aligning to TRBD1. This CDR3 has 11 amino acids. The trim removed 7 bases at V and 10 bases at J, leaving 6 bases unmatched. The CDR3 nucleotides are TGTGCCAGCACCCAGGGGGGTGACTACACCTTC. It yields the protein CASTQGGDYTF.

Comments on this clonotype: A junction end diverges from the germline sequence, so it may reflect a read error. This chain's CDR3 is CASSYPQRLAGPFSYAQYF. The CDR3 coding sequence is TGTGCCAGCAGTTACCCCCAGAGACTAGCGGGACCATTCTCCTACGCGCAGTACTTC. The gene calls are TRBV6-7 and TRBJ2-7, with 11 nucleotides matching TRBD2. TRBV6-7 is an open reading frame whose function is uncertain. This CDR3 region has 19 residues.

This clonotype came up once. With a much larger clone just one base away, this may be a read error. The rearrangement uses TRBV7-2 and TRBJ1-2, with D tentatively TRBD1 (6 bases). The CDR3 covers 14 residues. The germline V gene encodes CDR1 SGHTA and CDR2 FQGNSA. CDR3 coding DNA: TGTGTCAGCAGCTCAACTACAGGGTTGGCTGGCTACACCTTC. Residues: CVSSSTTGLAGYTF.

This clonotype has a count of ten or more. The V call is TRBV20-1, the J call TRBJ2-3; D gene ambiguous. The V and J ends lost 6 bases and 4 bases respectively, with 5 bases between them. CDR1 and CDR2 (germline): DFQATT, SNEGSKA (reference sequence). The CDR3 covers 10 residues. The CDR3 DNA is TGCAGTGCGGGTGCAGATACGCAGTATTTT. Amino acid sequence: CSAGADTQYF.

This clonotype came up many times. The V call is TRBV5-1, the J call TRBJ1-1; TRBD1 aligns across 8 bases. The CDR3 runs 14 residues. Per the germline V gene, CDR1 is SGHRS and CDR2 is YFSETQ. Trimming cost V 4 bases and J 8 bases; bases outside gene matches: 10. CDR3 sequence (DNA): TGCGCCAGCAGCCTTGGGACAGGACTGAACGAAGCTTTCTTT. It encodes CASSLGTGLNEAFF.